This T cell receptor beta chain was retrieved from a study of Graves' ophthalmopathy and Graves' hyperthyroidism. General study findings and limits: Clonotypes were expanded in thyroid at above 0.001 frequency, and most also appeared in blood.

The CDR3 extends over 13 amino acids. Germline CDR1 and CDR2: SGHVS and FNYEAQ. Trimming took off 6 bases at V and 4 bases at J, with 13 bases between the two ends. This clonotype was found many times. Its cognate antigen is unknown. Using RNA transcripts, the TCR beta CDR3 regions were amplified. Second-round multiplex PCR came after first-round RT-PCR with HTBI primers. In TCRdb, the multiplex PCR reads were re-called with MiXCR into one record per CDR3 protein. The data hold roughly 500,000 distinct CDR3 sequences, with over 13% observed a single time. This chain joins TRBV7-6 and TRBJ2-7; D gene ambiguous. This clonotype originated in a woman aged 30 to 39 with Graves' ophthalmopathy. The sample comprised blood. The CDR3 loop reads CASSQPSQYEQYF. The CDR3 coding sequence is TGTGCCAGCAGTCAGCCTTCACAGTACGAGCAGTACTTC.